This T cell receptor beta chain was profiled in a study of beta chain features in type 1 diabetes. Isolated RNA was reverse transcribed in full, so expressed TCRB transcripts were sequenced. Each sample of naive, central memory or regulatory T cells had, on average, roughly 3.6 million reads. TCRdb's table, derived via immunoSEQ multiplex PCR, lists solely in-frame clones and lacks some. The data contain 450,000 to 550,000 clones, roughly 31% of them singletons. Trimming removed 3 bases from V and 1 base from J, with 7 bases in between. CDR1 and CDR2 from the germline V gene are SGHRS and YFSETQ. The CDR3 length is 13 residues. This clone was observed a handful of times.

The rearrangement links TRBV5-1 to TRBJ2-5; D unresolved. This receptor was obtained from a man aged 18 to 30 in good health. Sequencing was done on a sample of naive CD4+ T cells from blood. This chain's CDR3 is CASSWTPQETQYF. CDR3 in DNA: TGCGCCAGCAGCTGGACGCCCCAAGAGACCCAGTACTTC.